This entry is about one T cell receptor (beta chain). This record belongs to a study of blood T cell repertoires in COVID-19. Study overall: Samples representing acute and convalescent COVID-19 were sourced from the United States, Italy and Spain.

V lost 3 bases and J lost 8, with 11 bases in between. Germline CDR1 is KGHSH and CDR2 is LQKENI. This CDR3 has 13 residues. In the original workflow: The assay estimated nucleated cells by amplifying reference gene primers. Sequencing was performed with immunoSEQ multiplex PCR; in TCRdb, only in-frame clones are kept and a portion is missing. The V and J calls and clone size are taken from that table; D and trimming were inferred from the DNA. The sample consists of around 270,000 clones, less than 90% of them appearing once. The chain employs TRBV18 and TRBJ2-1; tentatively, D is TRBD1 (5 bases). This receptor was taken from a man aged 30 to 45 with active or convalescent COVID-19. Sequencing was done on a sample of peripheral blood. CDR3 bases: TGTGCCAGCTCACCCCCGTTAGGGGATGAGCAGTTCTTC. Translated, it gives CASSPPLGDEQFF. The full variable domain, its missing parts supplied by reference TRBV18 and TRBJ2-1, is NAGVMQNPRHLVRRRGQEARLRCSPMKGHSHVYWYRQLPEEGLKFMVYLQKENIIDESGMPKERFSAEFPKEGPSILRIQQVVRGDSAAYFCASSPPLGDEQFFGPGTRLTVL.